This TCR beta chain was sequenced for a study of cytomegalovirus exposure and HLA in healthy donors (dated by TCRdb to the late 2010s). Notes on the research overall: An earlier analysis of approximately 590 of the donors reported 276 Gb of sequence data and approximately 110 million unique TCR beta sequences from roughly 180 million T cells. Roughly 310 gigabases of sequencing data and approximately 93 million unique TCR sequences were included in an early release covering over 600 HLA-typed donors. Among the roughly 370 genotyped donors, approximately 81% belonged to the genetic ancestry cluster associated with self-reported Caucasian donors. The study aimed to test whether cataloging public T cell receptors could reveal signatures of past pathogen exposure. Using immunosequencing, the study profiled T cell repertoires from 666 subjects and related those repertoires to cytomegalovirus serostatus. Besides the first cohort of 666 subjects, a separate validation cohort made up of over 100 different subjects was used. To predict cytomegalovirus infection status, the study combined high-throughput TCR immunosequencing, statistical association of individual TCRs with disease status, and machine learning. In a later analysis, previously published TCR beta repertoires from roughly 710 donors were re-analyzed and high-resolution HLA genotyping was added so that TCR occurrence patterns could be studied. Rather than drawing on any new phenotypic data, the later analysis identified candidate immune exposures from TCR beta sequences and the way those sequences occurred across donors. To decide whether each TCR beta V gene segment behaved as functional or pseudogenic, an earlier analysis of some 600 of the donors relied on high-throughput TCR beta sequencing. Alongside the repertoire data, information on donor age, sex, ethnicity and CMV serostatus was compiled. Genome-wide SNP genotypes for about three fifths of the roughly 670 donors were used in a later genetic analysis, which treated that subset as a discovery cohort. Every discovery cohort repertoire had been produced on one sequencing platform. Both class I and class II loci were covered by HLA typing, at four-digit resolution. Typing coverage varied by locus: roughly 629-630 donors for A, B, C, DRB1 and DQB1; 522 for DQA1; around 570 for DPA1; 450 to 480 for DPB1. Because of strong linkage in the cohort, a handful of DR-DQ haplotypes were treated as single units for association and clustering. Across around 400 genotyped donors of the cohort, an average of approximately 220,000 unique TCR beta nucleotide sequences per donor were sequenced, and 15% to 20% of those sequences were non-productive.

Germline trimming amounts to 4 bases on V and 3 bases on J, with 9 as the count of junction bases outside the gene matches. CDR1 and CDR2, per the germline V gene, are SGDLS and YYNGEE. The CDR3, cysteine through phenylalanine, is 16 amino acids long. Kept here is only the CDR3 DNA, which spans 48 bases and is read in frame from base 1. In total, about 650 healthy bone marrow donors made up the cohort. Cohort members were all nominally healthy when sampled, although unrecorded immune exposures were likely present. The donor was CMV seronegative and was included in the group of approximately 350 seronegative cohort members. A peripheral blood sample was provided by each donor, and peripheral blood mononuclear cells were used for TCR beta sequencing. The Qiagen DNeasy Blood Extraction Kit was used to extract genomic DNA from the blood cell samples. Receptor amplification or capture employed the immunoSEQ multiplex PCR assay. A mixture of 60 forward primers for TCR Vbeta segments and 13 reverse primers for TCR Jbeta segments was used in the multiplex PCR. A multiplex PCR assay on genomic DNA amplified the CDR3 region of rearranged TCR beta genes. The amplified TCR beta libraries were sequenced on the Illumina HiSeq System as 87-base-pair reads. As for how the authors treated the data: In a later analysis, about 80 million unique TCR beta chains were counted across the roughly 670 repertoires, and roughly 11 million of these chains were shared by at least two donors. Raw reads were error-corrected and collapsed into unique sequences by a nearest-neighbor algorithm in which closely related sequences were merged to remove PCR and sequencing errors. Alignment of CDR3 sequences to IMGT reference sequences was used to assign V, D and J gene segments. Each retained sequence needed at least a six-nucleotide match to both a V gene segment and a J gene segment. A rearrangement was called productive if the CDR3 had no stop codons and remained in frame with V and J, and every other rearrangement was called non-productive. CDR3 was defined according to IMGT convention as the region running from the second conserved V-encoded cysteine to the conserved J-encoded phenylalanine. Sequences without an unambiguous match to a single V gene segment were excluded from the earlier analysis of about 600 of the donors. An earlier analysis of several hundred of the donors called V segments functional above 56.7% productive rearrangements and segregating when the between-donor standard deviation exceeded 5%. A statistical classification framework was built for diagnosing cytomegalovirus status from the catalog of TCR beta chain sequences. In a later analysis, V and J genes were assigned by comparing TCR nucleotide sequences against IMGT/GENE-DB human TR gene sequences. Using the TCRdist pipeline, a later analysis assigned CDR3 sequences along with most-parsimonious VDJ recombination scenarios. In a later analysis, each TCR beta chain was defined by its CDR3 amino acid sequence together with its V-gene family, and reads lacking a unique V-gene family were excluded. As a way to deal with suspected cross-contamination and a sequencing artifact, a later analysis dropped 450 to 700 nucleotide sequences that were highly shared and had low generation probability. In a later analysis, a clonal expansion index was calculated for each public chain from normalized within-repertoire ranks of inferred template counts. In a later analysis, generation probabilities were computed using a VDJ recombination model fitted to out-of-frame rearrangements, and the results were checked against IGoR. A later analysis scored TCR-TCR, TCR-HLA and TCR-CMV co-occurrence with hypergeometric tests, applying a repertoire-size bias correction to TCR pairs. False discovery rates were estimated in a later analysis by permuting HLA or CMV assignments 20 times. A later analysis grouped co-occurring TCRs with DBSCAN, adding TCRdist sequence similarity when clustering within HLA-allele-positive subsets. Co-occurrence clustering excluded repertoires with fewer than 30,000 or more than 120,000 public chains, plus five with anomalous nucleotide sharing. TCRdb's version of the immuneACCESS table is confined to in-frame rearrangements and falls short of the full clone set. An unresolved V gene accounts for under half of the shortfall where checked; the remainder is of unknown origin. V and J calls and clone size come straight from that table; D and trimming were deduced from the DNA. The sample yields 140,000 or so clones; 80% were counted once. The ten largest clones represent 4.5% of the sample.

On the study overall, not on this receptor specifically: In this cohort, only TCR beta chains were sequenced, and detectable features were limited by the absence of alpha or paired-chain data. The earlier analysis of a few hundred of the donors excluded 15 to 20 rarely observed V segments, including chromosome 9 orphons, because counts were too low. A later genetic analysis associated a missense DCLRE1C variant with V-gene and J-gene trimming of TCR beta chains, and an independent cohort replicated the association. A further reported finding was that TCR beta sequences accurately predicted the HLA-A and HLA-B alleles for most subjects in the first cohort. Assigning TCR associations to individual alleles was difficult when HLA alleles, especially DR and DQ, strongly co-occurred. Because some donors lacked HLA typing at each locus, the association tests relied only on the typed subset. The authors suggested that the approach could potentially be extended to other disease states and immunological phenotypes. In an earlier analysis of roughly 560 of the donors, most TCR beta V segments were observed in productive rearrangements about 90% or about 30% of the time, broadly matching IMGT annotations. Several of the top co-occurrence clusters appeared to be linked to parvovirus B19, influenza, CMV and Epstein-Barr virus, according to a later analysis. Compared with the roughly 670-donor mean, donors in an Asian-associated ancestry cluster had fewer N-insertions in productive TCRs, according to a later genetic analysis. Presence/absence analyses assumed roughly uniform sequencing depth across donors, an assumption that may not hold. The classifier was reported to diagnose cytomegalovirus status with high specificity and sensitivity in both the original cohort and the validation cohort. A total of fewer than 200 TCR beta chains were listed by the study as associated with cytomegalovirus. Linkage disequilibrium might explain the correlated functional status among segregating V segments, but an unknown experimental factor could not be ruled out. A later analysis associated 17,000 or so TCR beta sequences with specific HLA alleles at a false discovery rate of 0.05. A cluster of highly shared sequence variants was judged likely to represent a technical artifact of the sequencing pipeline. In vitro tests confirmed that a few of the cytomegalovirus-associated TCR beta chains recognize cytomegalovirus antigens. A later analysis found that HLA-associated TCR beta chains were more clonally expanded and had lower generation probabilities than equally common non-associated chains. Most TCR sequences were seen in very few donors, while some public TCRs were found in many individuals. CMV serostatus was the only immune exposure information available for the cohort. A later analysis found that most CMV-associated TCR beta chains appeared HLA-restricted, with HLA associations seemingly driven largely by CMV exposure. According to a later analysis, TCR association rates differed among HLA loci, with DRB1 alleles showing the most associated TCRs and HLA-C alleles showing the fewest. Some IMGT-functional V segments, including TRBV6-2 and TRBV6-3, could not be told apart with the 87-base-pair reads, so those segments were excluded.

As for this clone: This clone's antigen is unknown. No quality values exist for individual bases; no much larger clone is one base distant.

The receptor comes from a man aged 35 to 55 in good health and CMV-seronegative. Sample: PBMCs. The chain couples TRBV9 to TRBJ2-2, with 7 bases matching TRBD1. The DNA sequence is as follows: TGTGCCAGCAGCCCCCGCCACGGACAGGACACCGGGGAGCTGTTTTTT. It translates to CASSPRHGQDTGELFF.